Below are 6 T cell receptor beta chains sequenced from a single sample in a study of Graves' ophthalmopathy and Graves' hyperthyroidism. RNA served as the template for amplifying TCR beta CDR3 regions. A first-round RT-PCR used HTBI primers, followed by a second-round multiplex PCR. TCRdb processed the multiplex PCR reads anew with MiXCR; each CDR3 protein has one entry. Here the sample spans more than 1,000,000 distinct CDR3 sequences, roughly two fifths being singletons. What was sequenced was peripheral blood or thyroid tissue (not recorded which). The receptors originated from an adult man with Graves' hyperthyroidism.

With regard to this clonotype: A much larger clone lies a single base off, so this may be a read error. The chain carries TRBV5-1 and TRBJ1-2; D not resolved. In germline, CDR1 is SGHRS, CDR2 YFSETQ. The CDR3 runs 12 residues. The CDR3 loop reads CAGSGDNYGYTF. The CDR3 DNA sequence: TGCGCCGGCAGCGGCGACAACTATGGCTACACCTTC. Supplemented by reference TRBV5-1 and TRBJ1-2, the full variable domain reads KAGVTQTPRYLIKTRGQQVTLSCSPISGHRSVSWYQQTPGQGLQFLFEYFSETQRNKGNFPGRFSGRQFSNSRSEMNVSTLELGDSALYLCAGSGDNYGYTFGSGTRLTVV.

The rearrangement joins TRBV15 to TRBJ1-5, with D possibly TRBD1 on 6 matching bases. The CDR3 length is 16 residues. V was pared by 10 bases and J by 5 bases, with 24 bases between. Germline V gene lookup returns CDR1 LNHNV and CDR2 YYDKDF (reference sequence). For the CDR3, the DNA is TGTGCCAGCAGTTCTCCGACAGGTCTGCGGGATCAGCCCCAGCATTTT. It is translated as CASSSPTGLRDQPQHF.

This clonotype appeared once. A much larger clone lies one base from this, so it may be a read error. The chain is built from TRBV6-5 and TRBJ1-1; D may be TRBD1 (5 bases). The germline V and J ends were trimmed by 5 bases and 0 bases, with 10 bases remaining between them. The CDR3 runs 14 residues. Germline lookup yields CDR1 MNHEY and CDR2 SVGAGI. CDR3 in DNA: TGTGCCAGCAGTGACGACAGTGTGAACACTGAAGCTTTCTTT. Protein product: CASSDDSVNTEAFF.

This clonotype was observed at least ten times. The chain is built from TRBV7-9 and TRBJ2-7; the D gene could be TRBD1 or TRBD2 (5 bases each). The CDR3 is 15 amino acids. From germline, CDR1 is SEHNR and CDR2 FQNEAQ (reference sequence). V was pared by 5 bases and J by 0 bases, with 14 bases between. CDR3 loop: CASSRDEIFSYEQYF. CDR3 coding DNA: TGTGCCAGCAGCCGGGACGAGATTTTCTCCTACGAGCAGTACTTC. Complete variable domain (other parts from reference TRBV7-9 and TRBJ2-7): DTGVSQNPRHKITKRGQNVTFRCDPISEHNRLYWYRQTLGQGPEFLTYFQNEAQLEKSRLLSDRFSAERPKGSFSTLEIQRTEQGDSAMYLCASSRDEIFSYEQYFGPGTRLTVT.

The V and J genes are TRBV6-6 and TRBJ1-5; no firm D call. The V gene's germline CDR1 is MNHNY and CDR2 SVGAGI (reference sequence). This CDR3 contains 13 residues. V lost 5 bases, J lost 5 bases, and 10 bases lay in between. CDR3 DNA: TGTGCCAGCAGTGACGACCGGTATCAGCCCCAGCATTTT. Its protein product is CASSDDRYQPQHF.

The chain is built from TRBV29-1 and TRBJ2-5; TRBD2 aligns across 13 bases. The length of the CDR3 is 13 residues. Germline CDR1 is SQVTM and CDR2 is ANQGSEA. CDR3 in DNA: TGCAACACTGGGACTAGCGGGGTCGAGACCCAGTACTTC. Translated: CNTGTSGVETQYF.